This TCR beta chain originates from a study of technical replicates of blood from four donors. This table comes from immunoSEQ multiplex PCR, and its TCRdb copy is limited to in-frame clones, with some not included. The sample holds approximately 70,000 clones; 92% are singletons and the top ten take about 0.4%. With V trimmed by 5 bases and J by 5 bases, 14 bases remained unmatched. The CDR3 totals 16 residues. Germline assignment: CDR1 SGHTA and CDR2 FQGNSA. The rearrangement joins TRBV7-2 to TRBJ2-5; TRBD1 aligns across 7 bases. Sequencing was done on a sample of T cells isolated from PBMCs. The TCR sequence derives from a human donor in good health. The CDR3 DNA sequence: TGTGCCAGCAGCCCTTCTAGAGGGGGCGCAGGGGAGACCCAGTACTTC. The encoded protein is CASSPSRGGAGETQYF.